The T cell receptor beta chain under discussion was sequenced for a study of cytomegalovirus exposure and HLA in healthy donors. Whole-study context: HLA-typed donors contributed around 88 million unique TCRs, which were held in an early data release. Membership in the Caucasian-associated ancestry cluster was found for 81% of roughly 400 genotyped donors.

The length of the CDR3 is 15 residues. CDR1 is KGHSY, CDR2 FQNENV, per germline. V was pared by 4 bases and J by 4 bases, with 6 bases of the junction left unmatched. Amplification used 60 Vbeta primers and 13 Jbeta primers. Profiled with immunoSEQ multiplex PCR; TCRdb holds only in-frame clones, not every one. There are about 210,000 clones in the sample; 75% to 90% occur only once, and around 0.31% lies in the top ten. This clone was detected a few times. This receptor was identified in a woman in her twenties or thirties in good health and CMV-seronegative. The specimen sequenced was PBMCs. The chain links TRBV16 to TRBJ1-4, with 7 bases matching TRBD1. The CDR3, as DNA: TGTGCCAGCAGCCTTTCCGGGACAGTTAATGAAAAACTGTTTTTT. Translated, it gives CASSLSGTVNEKLFF. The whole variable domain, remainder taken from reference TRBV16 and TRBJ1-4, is GEEVAQTPKHLVRGEGQKAKLYCAPIKGHSYVFWYQQVLKNEFKFLISFQNENVFDETGMPKERFSAKCLPNSPCSLEIQATKLEDSAVYFCASSLSGTVNEKLFFGSGTQLSVL.